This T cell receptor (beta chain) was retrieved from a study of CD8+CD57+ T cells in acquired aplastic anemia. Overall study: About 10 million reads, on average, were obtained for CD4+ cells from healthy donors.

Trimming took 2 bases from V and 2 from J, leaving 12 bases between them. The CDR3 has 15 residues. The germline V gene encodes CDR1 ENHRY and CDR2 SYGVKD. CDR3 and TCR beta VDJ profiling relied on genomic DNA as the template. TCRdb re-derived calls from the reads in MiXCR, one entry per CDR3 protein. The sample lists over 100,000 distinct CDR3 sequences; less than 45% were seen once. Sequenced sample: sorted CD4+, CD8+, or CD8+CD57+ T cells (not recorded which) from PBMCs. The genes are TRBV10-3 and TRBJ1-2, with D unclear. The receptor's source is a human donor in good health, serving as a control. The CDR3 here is CAISEGEGANYGYTF. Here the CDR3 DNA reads TGTGCCATCAGTGAGGGGGAAGGAGCGAACTATGGCTACACCTTC.